This T cell receptor (beta chain) was sequenced during a study of monozygotic twins with inflammatory bowel disease. Study-wide points: Different subtypes (of T cells) could not be told apart from one another.

Researchers isolated total RNA from whole blood without sorting T cells. With the 5' RACE reads reprocessed, TCRdb shows one record per CDR3 protein and no DNA. Its table records some 190,000 distinct CDR3 sequences. The CDR3 loop spans 17 amino acids. The germline gives CDR1 SQVTM, CDR2 ANQGSEA. About this clonotype itself: Its antigen is as yet unknown.

The TCR sequence derives from a human donor with ulcerative colitis or Crohn's disease, or a healthy co-twin of an affected twin (not recorded which). V gene TRBV29-1 combines with J gene TRBJ2-3; TCRdb reports TRBD2, a call that lacks DNA to check it against. The sequenced sample consisted of blood. The CDR3 here is CSVEKRAGIIVTDTQYF.